The 11 T cell receptor beta chains presented below share a single source sample, sequenced in a study of blood T cell repertoires in COVID-19. Repertoires were generated with immunoSEQ multiplex PCR, while TCRdb's copy carries only in-frame clones and drops some. Of roughly 150,000 clones in the sample, approximately 91% were seen once. Specimen: peripheral blood. Receptors originate from a man between 18 and 35 years old with acute or convalescent COVID-19.

The CDR3 DNA sequence: TGCGCCAGCAGCCCCGCACGGTTCTCTGGAAACACCATATATTTT. This codes for CASSPARFSGNTIYF. The rearrangement joins TRBV5-1 to TRBJ1-3; D remains unclear. The CDR3 is 15 residues long. V was shortened by 4 bases and J by 0 bases, with 11 bases between the two germline ends. Per germline, CDR1 SGHRS and CDR2 YFSETQ.

The chain joins TRBV5-6 to TRBJ1-6; possibly TRBD1 for D (5 bases). The ends were cut back, 0 bases at V and 9 bases at J, with 22 bases in the middle. This CDR3 spans 18 amino acids. Per the germline V gene, CDR1 is SGHDT and CDR2 is YYEEEE. For the CDR3, the DNA is TGTGCCAGCAGCTTGGCCTCGGGGGTATCAGAGTTTGGTTCACCCCTCCACTTT. As protein: CASSLASGVSEFGSPLHF.

This chain joins TRBV19 and TRBJ2-5, with 9 nucleotides matching TRBD2. V trimming: 7 bases; J trimming: 5 bases; junction bases outside the gene matches: 5. This CDR3 is built from 13 residues. Germline V gene sequence: CDR1 LNHDA, CDR2 SQIVND (reference sequence). CDR3 nucleotides: TGTGCCAGTACGGGACTAGCCGCCGAGACCCAGTACTTC. It specifies CASTGLAAETQYF.

The V call is TRBV5-1, the J call TRBJ1-2; TRBD1 aligns across 10 bases. Germline lookup yields CDR1 SGHRS and CDR2 YFSETQ. The CDR3 contains 16 residues. The V and J ends lost 4 bases and 2 bases, in that order; junction bases with no gene match: 8. CDR3 in DNA: TGCGCCAGCAGCCCAGGACAGGGGGGCGGGAACTATGGCTACACCTTC. Its protein is CASSPGQGGGNYGYTF.

The chain links TRBV5-1 to TRBJ1-1; 10 nucleotides align to TRBD1. Germline CDR1 is SGHRS and CDR2 is YFSETQ. V lost 3 bases and J lost 7; bases outside the gene matches: 12. The CDR3 is made up of 16 amino acids. The CDR3 is CASSSKTGTGVGEAFF. The CDR3 DNA follows: TGCGCCAGCAGCTCTAAAACCGGGACAGGGGTCGGTGAAGCTTTCTTT.

The rearrangement links TRBV19 to TRBJ1-4; D call uncertain. This CDR3 comprises 13 residues. Trimming left V 5 bases short and J 8 bases short, with 12 bases between. Germline CDR1 LNHDA, CDR2 SQIVND (reference sequence). The CDR3 region is CASSSLKLEKLFF. DNA of the CDR3: TGTGCCAGTAGTTCCTTAAAACTGGAAAAACTGTTTTTT.

The chain uses TRBV11-2 and TRBJ2-1; 11 bases match TRBD2. J lost 5 bases, V lost 2 bases, and 8 bases had no gene match. Germline values: CDR1 SGHAT, CDR2 FQNNGV. This CDR3 is built from 17 residues. CDR3 in DNA: TGTGCCAGCAGCTTACAATTAGCGGGAGGGGATCACAATGAGCAGTTCTTC. This encodes CASSLQLAGGDHNEQFF.

The J gene is TRBJ2-1, the V gene TRBV13; 16 bases agree with TRBD2. Germline V lookup: CDR1 PRHDT, CDR2 FYEKMQ (reference sequence). The CDR3 has 16 residues. With V trimmed by 5 bases and J by 12 bases, 10 bases remained unmatched. The CDR3 spells CASSPAGTSGGAVQFF. DNA for the CDR3: TGTGCCAGCAGCCCAGCCGGGACTAGCGGGGGGGCTGTGCAGTTCTTC.

This chain joins TRBV19 and TRBJ1-1, with 8 bases identical to TRBD1. This CDR3 region has 15 residues. Per germline, CDR1 LNHDA and CDR2 SQIVND (reference sequence). V lost 6 bases and J lost 3; bases outside the gene matches: 9. The CDR3, as DNA: TGTGCCAGTAGACCTTCAGGGGGCCTCGACACTGAAGCTTTCTTT. Its protein is CASRPSGGLDTEAFF.

J is TRBJ2-7 and V is TRBV27, with a possible D match to TRBD1 (6 bases). CDR3 length equals 16 residues. Germline CDR1 reads MNHEY; CDR2 reads SMNVEV (reference sequence). V lost 6 bases and J lost 0, with 18 bases in between. Here the CDR3 DNA reads TGTGCCAGCAGACCAGGGGACGGATTGAGCTCCTACGAGCAGTACTTC. As protein: CASRPGDGLSSYEQYF.

This chain uses TRBV5-1 with TRBJ2-2, with 9 bases that match TRBD2. Germline V CDR1 and CDR2: SGHRS, YFSETQ. V lost 5 bases to trimming and J lost 5 bases; unmatched junction nucleotides: 7. This CDR3 spans 15 amino acids. CDR3 residues: CASSLAGVNTGELFF. The CDR3 nucleotides are TGCGCCAGCAGTTTAGCGGGGGTTAATACCGGGGAGCTGTTTTTT.